This T cell receptor (beta chain) was documented in a study of T cell changes during pregnancy in multiple sclerosis. Clones were sequenced by immunoSEQ multiplex PCR, and TCRdb holds only the in-frame ones, with some missing. The repertoire holds tens of thousands of clones, with about 90% as singletons. Deletions cut 0 bases from V and 3 bases from J, with 13 bases between. The CDR3 is 15 amino acids. The germline gives CDR1 SGDLS, CDR2 YYNGEE. The chain has TRBV9 and TRBJ2-7, with D possibly being TRBD1 (6 bases). Specimen: CD4+ T cells from peripheral blood mononuclear cells, collected in the second trimester of pregnancy. The TCR was taken from a female donor in good health, enrolled as a control in a pregnancy study. The CDR3 loop is CASSVATGPNYEQYF. CDR3 nucleotides: TGTGCCAGCAGCGTAGCGACAGGACCGAACTACGAGCAGTACTTC. The full variable domain, its missing parts supplied by reference TRBV9 and TRBJ2-7, is DSGVTQTPKHLITATGQRVTLRCSPRSGDLSVYWYQQSLDQGLQFLIQYYNGEERAKGNILERFSAQQFPDLHSELNLSSLELGDSALYFCASSVATGPNYEQYFGPGTRLTVT.